The 32 T cell receptor beta chains reported below all come from one sample, sequenced in a study of cytomegalovirus exposure and HLA in healthy donors. PCR amplification relied on 60 Vbeta primers (plus 13 Jbeta primers). Generated by immunoSEQ multiplex PCR, the TCRdb table keeps only in-frame clones and is missing some. The sample carries some 120,000 clones, about 77% recorded once. The specimen sequenced was PBMCs. These receptors all stem from a man aged 45 to 65 in good health and CMV-seronegative.

The chain couples TRBV7-8 to TRBJ2-7, with D possibly TRBD2 on 5 matching bases. V was trimmed by 4 bases and J by 3 bases, leaving 19 bases between them. The CDR3 is 16 amino acids. Germline V gives CDR1 SGHVS, CDR2 FQNEAQ. The CDR3 is CASSSLVRDSSYEQYF. As DNA, the CDR3 is TGTGCCAGCAGCTCGCTAGTCCGGGATTCAAGCTACGAGCAGTACTTC.

The chain is built from TRBV7-9 and TRBJ1-2; 8 bases fit TRBD1. Looked up from germline, CDR1 is SEHNR and CDR2 is FQNEAQ (reference sequence). CDR3 length: 14 residues. The trim removed 5 bases at V and 3 bases at J, leaving 5 bases unmatched. The CDR3 coding sequence is TGTGCCAGCAGCACGCAGGGGGCAGACTATGGCTACACCTTC. Translating gives CASSTQGADYGYTF.

This chain connects TRBV5-1 to TRBJ2-5; 8 bases are a match to TRBD1. There are 15 residues in the CDR3. Germline CDR1 SGHRS, CDR2 YFSETQ. J was trimmed by 3 bases and V by 0 bases; bases with no gene match: 4. The chain's CDR3 is CASSLGMDREETQYF. Written as DNA, the CDR3 is TGCGCCAGCAGCTTGGGAATGGACAGGGAAGAGACCCAGTACTTC. The entire variable domain, with the rest obtained from reference TRBV5-1 and TRBJ2-5, is as follows: KAGVTQTPRYLIKTRGQQVTLSCSPISGHRSVSWYQQTPGQGLQFLFEYFSETQRNKGNFPGRFSGRQFSNSRSEMNVSTLELGDSALYLCASSLGMDREETQYFGPGTRLLVL.

This clone showed up just once. The V call is TRBV7-2, the J call TRBJ2-5; D remains ambiguous. The CDR3 covers 12 residues. CDR1 and CDR2 (germline): SGHTA, FQGNSA. Trimming removed 2 bases at V and 5 bases at J, with 6 bases between. In nucleotides, the CDR3 is TGTGCCAGCAGCTTAAGTAGCGAGACCCAGTACTTC. Encoded protein: CASSLSSETQYF. Full variable domain (rest looked up from reference TRBV7-2 and TRBJ2-5): GAGVSQSPSNKVTEKGKDVELRCDPISGHTALYWYRQSLGQGLEFLIYFQGNSAPDKSGLPSDRFSAERTGGSVSTLTIQRTQQEDSAVYLCASSLSSETQYFGPGTRLLVL.

The CDR3 bases are TGCGCCAGCAGCTCGGGGGACCCCTACAATGAGCAGTTCTTC. Translated: CASSSGDPYNEQFF. The V and J genes are TRBV5-1 and TRBJ2-1, with D perhaps matching TRBD2 (6 bases). V was pared by 3 bases and J by 2 bases, with 9 bases between. From germline, CDR1 is SGHRS and CDR2 YFSETQ. CDR3 length: 14 amino acids.

This clone has a handful of counts. The V gene is TRBV29-1, the J gene TRBJ2-1; the D gene is possibly TRBD1 (5 bases). This CDR3 comprises 16 residues. Trimming removed 3 bases from V and 0 bases from J, with 15 bases in between. CDR1 is SQVTM and CDR2 is ANQGSEA in the germline V gene. In DNA form, the CDR3 reads TGCAGCGTTGACACAGACGAGGACAACTCCTACAATGAGCAGTTCTTC. Its protein is CSVDTDEDNSYNEQFF.

The chain uses TRBV11-3 and TRBJ1-1; 8 bases line up with TRBD1. V dropped 5 bases and J dropped 5; count of bases not matched to a gene: 1. There are 12 residues in the CDR3. Germline V gene sequence: CDR1 SGHNT, CDR2 YENEEA. The CDR3 is CASSTGGTEAFF. The CDR3 nucleotides are TGTGCCAGCAGCACAGGGGGTACTGAAGCTTTCTTT.

The genes are TRBV19 and TRBJ1-2; D remains ambiguous. The CDR3 loop spans 14 amino acids. Germline assignment: CDR1 LNHDA and CDR2 SQIVND (reference sequence). V lost 3 bases and J lost 2, with 10 bases in between. CDR3 sequence reads: CASSIPGENYGYTF. CDR3 nucleotide sequence: TGTGCCAGTAGTATCCCCGGGGAAAACTATGGCTACACCTTC.

J is TRBJ2-7 and V is TRBV7-2, with D tentatively TRBD2 (6 bases). V was shortened by 4 bases and J by 3 bases, with 16 bases between the two germline ends. The CDR3 has 15 amino acids. In germline, CDR1 is SGHTA, CDR2 FQGNSA. This CDR3 reads CASSSAGRSYYEQYF. The CDR3 DNA reads as TGTGCCAGCAGCTCAGCGGGCCGATCTTACTACGAGCAGTACTTC.

This rearrangement joins TRBV5-1 to TRBJ1-4, with a weak D call TRBD1 (6 bases). Trimming shortened V by 3 bases and J by 6 bases, and 15 bases separated the two germline ends. The CDR3 is 15 residues long. Looked up from germline, CDR1 is SGHRS and CDR2 is YFSETQ. The CDR3 sequence is CASSSWGQVDEKLFF. CDR3 DNA sequence: TGCGCCAGCAGCTCGTGGGGGCAGGTCGATGAAAAACTGTTTTTT. The full variable domain, its missing parts supplied by reference TRBV5-1 and TRBJ1-4, is KAGVTQTPRYLIKTRGQQVTLSCSPISGHRSVSWYQQTPGQGLQFLFEYFSETQRNKGNFPGRFSGRQFSNSRSEMNVSTLELGDSALYLCASSSWGQVDEKLFFGSGTQLSVL.

The chain carries TRBV28 and TRBJ2-5, with 7 bases that match TRBD1. The J segment lost 5 bases and the V segment lost 5 bases, leaving 8 bases of the junction unmatched. Germline V gene data show CDR1 as MDHEN and CDR2 as SYDVKM. The CDR3 spans 14 residues. The CDR3 sequence is CASSPGGREETQYF. In DNA form, the CDR3 reads TGTGCCAGCAGTCCAGGGGGTCGTGAGGAGACCCAGTACTTC. The variable domain in full, with the rest retrieved from reference TRBV28 and TRBJ2-5, is DVKVTQSSRYLVKRTGEKVFLECVQDMDHENMFWYRQDPGLGLRLIYFSYDVKMKEKGDIPEGYSVSREKKERFSLILESASTNQTSMYLCASSPGGREETQYFGPGTRLLVL.

Concerning this clone: A read error may account for a junction end that differs from germline. The chain combines TRBV5-1 with TRBJ2-1; 7 nucleotides match TRBD2. The CDR3 is 14 amino acids. The germline gives CDR1 SGHRS, CDR2 YFSETQ. Here the CDR3 reads CASSPTGGYSEQFF. The CDR3 region has the DNA TGCGCCAGCAGCCCGACGGGAGGCTACAGTGAGCAGTTCTTC. The full variable domain, with the rest looked up from reference TRBV5-1 and TRBJ2-1, is KAGVTQTPRYLIKTRGQQVTLSCSPISGHRSVSWYQQTPGQGLQFLFEYFSETQRNKGNFPGRFSGRQFSNSRSEMNVSTLELGDSALYLCASSPTGGYSEQFFGPGTRLTVL.

The genes are TRBV6-6 and TRBJ2-3, with 11 bases lining up with TRBD2. The CDR3 sequence is 16 residues long. Losses at the gene ends were 6 bases for V and 2 bases for J; bases not matched to a gene: 7. Per the germline V gene, CDR1 is MNHNY and CDR2 is SVGAGI (reference sequence). CDR3 sequence: CASSQASGRPTDTQYF. CDR3 in DNA: TGTGCCAGCAGCCAAGCTAGCGGGAGGCCCACAGATACGCAGTATTTT.

This clone was recorded a few times. The chain is built from TRBV29-1 and TRBJ1-1; possible D gene TRBD1, 6 bases. The CDR3 is 13 residues long. V lost 3 bases and J lost 5, with 13 bases in between. Germline V gene data show CDR1 as SQVTM and CDR2 as ANQGSEA. The CDR3 loop reads CSVDGGRGTEAFF. CDR3 coding DNA: TGCAGCGTTGACGGAGGCAGGGGAACTGAAGCTTTCTTT. Full variable domain (missing parts from reference TRBV29-1 and TRBJ1-1): SAVISQKPSRDICQRGTSLTIQCQVDSQVTMMFWYRQQPGQSLTLIATANQGSEATYESGFVIDKFPISRPNLTFSTLTVSNMSPEDSSIYLCSVDGGRGTEAFFGQGTRLTVV.

The V gene is TRBV25-1, the J gene TRBJ1-1; 7 bases line up with TRBD1. The V segment lost 4 bases and the J segment 11 bases; nucleotides outside the gene matches: 10. This CDR3 is built from 13 residues. The germline V gene encodes CDR1 MGHDK and CDR2 SYGVNS. DNA of the CDR3: TGTGCCAGCAGTGCTGGGACAGTTGGGAGGGCTTTCTTT. Its translation is CASSAGTVGRAFF.

This sequence joins TRBV5-1 and TRBJ1-5; 7 bases are a match to TRBD1. CDR1 and CDR2 from the germline V gene are SGHRS and YFSETQ. With 2 bases clipped from V and 4 bases from J, the junction kept 12 bases outside the gene matches. CDR3 length: 17 amino acids. CDR3 sequence (DNA): TGCGCCAGCAGCTTAGGGACAGAGACGTTATTAAATCAGCCCCAGCATTTT. As protein: CASSLGTETLLNQPQHF.

This clone showed up just a few times. The chain uses TRBV30 and TRBJ2-7, with TRBD1 identical over 7 bases. The J segment lost 4 bases and the V segment lost 7 bases, leaving 10 bases of the junction unmatched. From germline, CDR1 is GTSNPN and CDR2 SVGIG (reference sequence). The CDR3 is made up of 13 amino acids. CDR3 amino acids: CAYSRDRLYEQYF. CDR3 nucleotide sequence: TGTGCCTACTCCCGGGACAGACTTTACGAGCAGTACTTC.

The sample holds a few counts of this clone. The chain joins TRBV4-1 to TRBJ1-5, with 7 bases matching TRBD1. Trimming at V came to 4 bases and at J to 3 bases, leaving 6 bases not matched to a gene. The germline V gene has CDR1 MGHRA and CDR2 YSYEKL. CDR3 length: 15 residues. CDR3 in amino acids: CASSPPGTDNQPQHF. CDR3 DNA sequence: TGCGCCAGCAGCCCCCCCGGGACAGACAATCAGCCCCAGCATTTT.

This chain joins TRBV2 and TRBJ1-6; unclear D gene. V lost 4 bases and J 9 bases, leaving 13 bases between the germline ends. The CDR3 extends over 14 amino acids. Germline assignment: CDR1 SNHLY and CDR2 FYNNEI. This CDR3 reads CASSAGLQVSPLHF. The CDR3 nucleotides read TGTGCCAGCAGTGCGGGGTTACAAGTTTCACCCCTCCACTTT. The variable domain in full, completed from reference TRBV2 and TRBJ1-6, reads EPEVTQTPSHQVTQMGQEVILRCVPISNHLYFYWYRQILGQKVEFLVSFYNNEISEKSEIFDDQFSVERPDGSNFTLKIRSTKLEDSAMYFCASSAGLQVSPLHFGNGTRLTVT.

The chain is built from TRBV2 and TRBJ2-5; TRBD1 aligns across 11 bases. The V gene end was trimmed by 4 bases and the J gene end by 5 bases; junction bases not matched to a gene: 6. Germline CDR1 is SNHLY and CDR2 is FYNNEI. The CDR3 sequence is 15 residues long. The CDR3: CASSADRGRVETQYF. CDR3 nucleotides: TGTGCCAGCAGTGCGGACAGGGGGCGCGTGGAGACCCAGTACTTC.

J is TRBJ2-5 and V is TRBV5-1; 11 nucleotides line up with TRBD1. V was pared by 4 bases and J by 5 bases, with 10 bases of the junction left unmatched. Germline loops: CDR1 SGHRS, CDR2 YFSETQ. The length of the CDR3 is 16 residues. CDR3 protein: CASSAGTGGVRETQYF. CDR3 DNA sequence: TGCGCCAGCAGCGCGGGGACAGGGGGGGTCCGGGAGACCCAGTACTTC.

V and J are TRBV5-4 and TRBJ1-2; 7 bases align to TRBD1. V lost 0 bases and J lost 7; bases outside the gene matches: 3. Germline V gives CDR1 SGHNT, CDR2 YYREEE (reference sequence). The CDR3 is 13 amino acids. This CDR3 reads CASSLGTGVGYTF. As DNA, the CDR3 is TGTGCCAGCAGCTTGGGTACAGGGGTTGGCTACACCTTC.

This sequence joins TRBV6-1 and TRBJ2-7; D perhaps matches TRBD1 (6 bases). Trimming took off 0 bases at V and 5 bases at J, with 17 bases between the two ends. Germline V gene sequence: CDR1 MNHNS, CDR2 SASEGT. There are 16 residues in the CDR3. Written as DNA, the CDR3 is TGTGCCAGCAGTGAAGCAATCCGGACAGCAGGCGACGAGCAGTACTTC. Translating it yields CASSEAIRTAGDEQYF.

The chain joins TRBV15 to TRBJ2-1; TRBD2 matches at 12 bases. Germline assignment: CDR1 LNHNV and CDR2 YYDKDF (reference sequence). Trimming at V came to 0 bases and at J to 7 bases, leaving 7 bases not matched to a gene. CDR3 length equals 17 residues. The CDR3 loop reads CATSRESLAGGPNEQFF. Written as DNA, the CDR3 is TGTGCCACCAGCAGAGAGTCCCTAGCGGGAGGGCCTAATGAGCAGTTCTTC.

J is TRBJ2-7 and V is TRBV10-2; D is perhaps TRBD1 (6 bases). V was trimmed by 0 bases and J by 1 base, leaving 7 bases between them. Germline V lookup: CDR1 WSHSY, CDR2 SAAADI. The CDR3 is made up of 14 amino acids. CDR3 residues: CASSESGASYEQYF. DNA of the CDR3: TGCGCCAGCAGTGAGTCGGGGGCGTCCTACGAGCAGTACTTC.

V gene TRBV2 combines with J gene TRBJ2-7, with D perhaps TRBD1 (5 bases). The CDR3 sequence is 12 residues long. The germline V and J ends were trimmed by 8 bases and 5 bases, with 13 bases remaining between them. Germline V gene data show CDR1 as SNHLY and CDR2 as FYNNEI. CDR3 residues: CASDSGSHEQYF. Here the CDR3 DNA reads TGTGCCAGCGATTCAGGGTCCCACGAGCAGTACTTC.

CDR3 coding DNA: TGCGCCAGCAGCTTAGGGGGTCCTACCTACGAGCAGTACTTC. It yields the protein CASSLGGPTYEQYF. The chain recombines TRBV5-1 with TRBJ2-7, with D possibly being TRBD1 (6 bases). CDR1 and CDR2 from the germline V gene are SGHRS and YFSETQ. V dropped 2 bases and J dropped 2 bases, with 11 bases sitting between them. The CDR3 spans 14 residues.

This clone appeared a few times. This rearrangement joins TRBV7-9 to TRBJ1-5; D is ambiguous. This CDR3 contains 13 residues. The V gene's germline CDR1 is SEHNR and CDR2 FQNEAQ (reference sequence). V shed 6 bases and J shed 7 bases, with 13 bases lying between them. The CDR3, as DNA: TGTGCCAGCAGTTCCCAGGTGAACCAGCCCCAGCATTTT. This gives the protein CASSSQVNQPQHF.

The chain is built from TRBV6-1 and TRBJ2-7; 10 bases are shared with TRBD1. CDR3 size: 14 residues. Looked up from germline, CDR1 is MNHNS and CDR2 is SASEGT. V was clipped by 6 bases and J by 5 bases; unmatched bases: 7. The CDR3 coding sequence is TGTGCCAGCAGAGAACCGGGGACAGGGGACGAGCAGTACTTC. It translates to CASREPGTGDEQYF.

The chain joins TRBV18 to TRBJ2-5; D is uncertain. The germline CDR1 and CDR2 sequences are KGHSH and LQKENI. The V gene lost 6 bases and the J gene lost 1 base, with 9 bases spanning the gap. This CDR3 has 13 residues. CDR3 loop: CASSLLGQETQYF. DNA of the CDR3: TGTGCCAGCTCGCTCCTCGGCCAAGAGACCCAGTACTTC.

The V gene is TRBV5-1, the J gene TRBJ2-7, with TRBD1 matching 10 bases. V shed 0 bases and J 5 bases; nucleotides not matched to a gene: 5. Germline V gene lookup returns CDR1 SGHRS and CDR2 YFSETQ. The CDR3 covers 15 residues. The CDR3 bases are TGCGCCAGCAGCTTGGAAGACAGGGGGCCGGACGAGCAGTACTTC. It yields the protein CASSLEDRGPDEQYF.

On this clone: At one boundary the junction diverges from the germline segment, which might be a read error. This chain uses TRBV7-7 with TRBJ1-2; D may be TRBD1 (5 bases). Germline-derived CDR1 and CDR2 are SSHAT and FNYEAQ (reference sequence). The CDR3 covers 15 residues. This chain's CDR3 is CASSPLAKGSNGCTF. CDR3 coding DNA: TGTGCTAGCAGCCCCTTAGCAAAGGGGTCCAATGGCTGCACCTTC.